This record concerns one T cell receptor (beta chain) sequence. Its cognate antigen is unknown. PCR amplification relied on 60 Vbeta primers (plus 13 Jbeta primers). The data were produced by immunoSEQ multiplex PCR, yet TCRdb's version contains in-frame clones alone and is incomplete. Of about 130,000 clones detected, 80% to 85% appear once; the ten largest clones hold about 1.1%. The data stem from a study of cytomegalovirus exposure and HLA in healthy donors. General observations from the study: Later analysis showed TCR association rates varying by HLA locus, highest for DRB1 and lowest for HLA-C. CMV serostatus was the sole immune exposure information available. A reported reduction in N-insertions relative to the 666-donor mean was seen in an Asian-associated ancestry cluster in a later analysis.

Germline V gene sequence: CDR1 MGHRA, CDR2 YSYEKL. The CDR3 totals 16 residues. The trim removed 3 bases at V and 1 base at J, leaving 4 bases unmatched. The chain joins TRBV4-1 to TRBJ2-1; TRBD2 agrees at 9 bases. The source material was PBMCs. This receptor was identified in a woman under 40 in good health and CMV-seronegative. CDR3 nucleotide sequence: TGCGCCAGCAGCCATATTAGCGGGAGATCCTACAATGAGCAGTTCTTC. Protein sequence: CASSHISGRSYNEQFF.